This entry describes one T cell receptor beta chain. This record belongs to a study of PD-L1 blockade in urothelial cancer. The protocol was immunoSEQ multiplex PCR, while the TCRdb copy is restricted to in-frame clones and leaves out a portion. The data show tens of thousands of clones, roughly 79% seen once. CDR3 size: 18 residues. The ends lost 9 bases at V and 2 bases at J; junction bases unmatched: 21. Looked up from germline, CDR1 is LNHDA and CDR2 is SQIVND (reference sequence). Noted time point: pretreatment peripheral blood. The specimen was PBMCs, collected around atezolizumab (anti-PD-L1) treatment. This TCR derives from a man aged 65 to 79 with urothelial cancer. V and J are TRBV19 and TRBJ2-7; 8 bases are shared with TRBD2. CDR3 in DNA: TGTGCCAGGACCGGGGGCTCTAGCGGGTCTTGTGGGACCTACGAGCAGTACTTC. The encoded protein is CARTGGSSGSCGTYEQYF.